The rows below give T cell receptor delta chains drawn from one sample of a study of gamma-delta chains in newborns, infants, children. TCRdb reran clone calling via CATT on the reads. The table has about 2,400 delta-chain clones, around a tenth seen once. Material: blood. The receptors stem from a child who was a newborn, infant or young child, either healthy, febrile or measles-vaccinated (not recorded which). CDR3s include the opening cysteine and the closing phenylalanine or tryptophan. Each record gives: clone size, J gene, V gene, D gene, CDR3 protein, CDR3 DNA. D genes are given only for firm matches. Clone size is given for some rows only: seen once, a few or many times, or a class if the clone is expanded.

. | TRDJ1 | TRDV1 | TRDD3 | CALGELGPCPSNEGYKGTDKLIF | TGTGCTCTTGGGGAACTTGGTCCCTGCCCCTCTAATGAGGGATACAAGGGAACCGATAAACTCATCTTC
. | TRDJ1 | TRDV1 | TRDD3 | CALGEQEWPFFPGGIHPYTDKLIF | TGTGCTCTTGGGGAACAGGAATGGCCCTTCTTCCCGGGAGGGATACACCCGTACACCGATAAACTCATCTTT
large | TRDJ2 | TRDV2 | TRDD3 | CACDSLGDKTAQLFF | TGTGCCTGTGACTCTCTGGGGGATAAGACAGCACAACTCTTCTTT
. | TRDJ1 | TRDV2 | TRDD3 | CACLCFDIGLGDKTDKLIF | TGTGCCTGTCTATGCTTCGATATCGGCCTGGGGGATAAGACCGATAAACTCATCTTT
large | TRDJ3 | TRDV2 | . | CACDDLGIPSSWDTRQMFF | TGTGCCTGTGATGACCTGGGGATCCCCTCTTCCTGGGACACCCGACAGATGTTTTTC
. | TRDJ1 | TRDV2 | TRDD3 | CATRGYYTDKLIF | TGTGCCACGAGGGGATACTACACCGATAAACTCATCTTT
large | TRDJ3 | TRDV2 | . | CACDTWASSWDTRQMFF | TGTGCCTGTGACACCTGGGCGAGCTCCTGGGACACCCGACAGATGTTTTTC
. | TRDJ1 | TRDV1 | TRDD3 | CALGERPLGGLYTDKLIF | TGTGCTCTTGGGGAACGCCCCCTTGGGGGATTGTACACCGATAAACTCATCTTT
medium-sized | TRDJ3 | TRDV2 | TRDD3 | CACDILGGLSSWDTRQMFF | TGTGCCTGTGACATTCTGGGGGGGCTAAGCTCCTGGGACACCCGACAGATGTTTTTC
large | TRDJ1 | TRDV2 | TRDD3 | CACDLLGDTDKLIF | TGTGCCTGTGACCTACTGGGGGACACCGATAAACTCATCTTT
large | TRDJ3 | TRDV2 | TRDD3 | CACEPLGGSWDTRQMFF | TGTGCCTGTGAGCCACTGGGGGGCTCCTGGGACACCCGACAGATGTTTTTC
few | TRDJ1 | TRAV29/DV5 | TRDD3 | CAASPPSHGGYLFVGTDKLIF | TGTGCAGCAAGCCCCCCTTCCCATGGGGGATACTTATTCGTAGGCACCGATAAACTCATCTTT
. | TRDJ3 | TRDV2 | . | CATPGFGSLSWDTRQMFF | TGTGCCACCCCTGGGTTCGGATCCCTCTCCTGGGACACCCGACAGATGTTTTTC
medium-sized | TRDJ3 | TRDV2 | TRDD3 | CACDPLGDTWDTRQMFF | TGTGCCTGTGACCCTCTGGGGGATACCTGGGACACCCGACAGATGTTTTTC
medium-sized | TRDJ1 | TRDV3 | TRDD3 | CASRGDLYTDKLIF | TGTGCCTCACGGGGGGATCTGTACACCGATAAACTCATCTTT
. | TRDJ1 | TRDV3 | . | CAFPYGRGSGTDKLIF | TGTGCCTTTCCCTACGGGAGGGGATCGGGGACCGATAAACTCATCTTT
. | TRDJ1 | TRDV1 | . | CALGERTYQLRVLYTDKLIF | TGTGCTCTTGGGGAACGAACCTACCAATTGAGGGTCCTGTACACCGATAAACTCATCTTT
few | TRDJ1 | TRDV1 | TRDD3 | CALGELGLLPDWGDKLIF | TGTGCTCTTGGGGAACTCGGCCTTCTCCCCGACTGGGGCGATAAACTCATCTTT
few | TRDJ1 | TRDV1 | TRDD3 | CALGARSLYGLGGYTDKLIF | TGTGCTCTTGGGGCCCGTTCCCTCTACGGGCTGGGGGGATACACCGATAAACTCATCTTT
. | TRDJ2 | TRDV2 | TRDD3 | CATLPLGDTQATAQLFF | TGTGCCACCTTACCACTGGGGGATACGCAGGCTACAGCACAACTCTTCTTT
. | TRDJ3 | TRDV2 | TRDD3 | CASVLGDTRWDTRQMFF | TGTGCCTCAGTCCTGGGGGATACGCGCTGGGACACCCGACAGATGTTTTTC
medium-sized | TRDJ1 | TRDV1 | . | CALGEPLGLPKTLGGRLIF | TGTGCTCTTGGGGAACCGCTCGGCCTTCCTAAAACCCTGGGGGGTAGACTCATCTTT
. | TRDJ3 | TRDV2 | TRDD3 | CACDLLGGLSWDTRQMFF | TGTGCCTGTGACCTACTGGGGGGCCTCTCCTGGGACACCCGACAGATGTTTTTC
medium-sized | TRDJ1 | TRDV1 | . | CALGASCPRGGEYTDKLIF | TGTGCTCTTGGGGCCTCCTGCCCCCGTGGTGGGGAGTACACCGATAAACTCATCTTT
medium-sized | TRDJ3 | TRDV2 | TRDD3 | CACDTVLGDSISSWDTRQMFF | TGTGCCTGTGACACCGTACTGGGGGATTCCATCAGCTCCTGGGACACCCGACAGATGTTTTTC
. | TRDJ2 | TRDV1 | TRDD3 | CALGNQRGGIPAQLFF | TGTGCTCTCGGTAATCAGCGGGGGGGGATACCAGCACAACTCTTCTTT
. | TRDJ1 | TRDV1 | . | CALGELKKDRLDKLIF | TGTGCTCTTGGGGAACTGAAGAAAGACCGCCTCGATAAACTCATCTTT
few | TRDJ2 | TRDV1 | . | CALGEPSIIILLGLTAQLFF | TGTGCTCTTGGGGAACCCTCGATAATTATCCTACTGGGGTTGACAGCACAACTCTTCTTT
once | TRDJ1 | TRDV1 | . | CALGELPRLGELGTDKLIF | TGTGCTCTTGGAGAACTACCCCGGTTGGGAGAGCTGGGGACCGATAAACTCATCTTT
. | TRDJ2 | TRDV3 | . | CALTPFLPVMGDTLTAQLFF | TGTGCCTTGACTCCCTTCCTACCTGTGATGGGGGATACTTTGACAGCACAACTCTTCTTT
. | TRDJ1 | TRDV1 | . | CALGETWGPDTDKLIF | TGTGCTCTTGGGGAAACGTGGGGGCCTGACACCGATAAACTCATCTTT
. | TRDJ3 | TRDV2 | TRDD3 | CATVSTGVYGTWDTRQMFF | TGTGCCACCGTGAGTACTGGGGTATACGGGACCTGGGACACCCGACAGATGTTTTTC
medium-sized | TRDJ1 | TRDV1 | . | CALGGYQGLYTDKLIF | TGTGCTCTTGGGGGGTACCAGGGATTGTACACCGATAAACTCATCTTT
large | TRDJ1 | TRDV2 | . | CACDTGRGYTDKLIF | TGTGCCTGTGACACCGGGAGGGGGTACACCGATAAACTCATCTTT
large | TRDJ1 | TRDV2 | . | CACDTVGMYTDKLIF | TGTGCCTGTGACACAGTGGGGATGTACACCGATAAACTCATCTTT
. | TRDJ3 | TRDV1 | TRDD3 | CALGEQSQLLGDTSKVSWDTRQMFF | TGTGCTCTTGGGGAACAGTCCCAACTACTGGGGGATACGTCTAAGGTCTCCTGGGACACCCGACAGATGTTTTTC
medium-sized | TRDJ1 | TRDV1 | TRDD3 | CALGPLSSYWYWGIPDKLIF | TGTGCTCTTGGGCCCTTGTCTTCCTACTGGTACTGGGGGATACCCGATAAACTCATCTTT
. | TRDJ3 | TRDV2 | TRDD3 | CACDTVNGGYAISSWDTRQMFF | TGTGCCTGTGACACCGTGAATGGGGGATACGCGATTAGCTCCTGGGACACCCGACAGATGTTTTTC
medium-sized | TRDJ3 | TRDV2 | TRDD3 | CACDELGDTPDTRQMFF | TGTGCCTGTGACGAACTGGGGGATACGCCGGACACCCGACAGATGTTTTTC
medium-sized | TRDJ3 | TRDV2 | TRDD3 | CACDTVLGGPSSWDTRQMFF | TGTGCCTGTGACACCGTACTGGGGGGGCCTAGCTCCTGGGACACCCGACAGATGTTTTTC
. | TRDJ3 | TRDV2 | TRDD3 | CARRWGYVSWDARQMFF | TGTGCCAGAAGGTGGGGATACGTCTCCTGGGACGCCCGACAGATGTTTTTC
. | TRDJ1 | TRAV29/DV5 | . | CAASAFRRFHTDKLIF | TGTGCAGCAAGCGCGTTCCGCCGTTTTCACACCGATAAACTCATCTTT